The 15 T cell receptor beta chains below come from one sample, sequenced in a study of Ad26.COV2.S vaccination and SARS-CoV-2 variants. As to treatment: roughly 20 received Ad26.COV2.S at low or high dose, single or two shots; about 5 received placebo; per-sample allocation not given. It was on day 63 after the first vaccine or placebo injection that samples were taken. TCRdb's table, derived via immunoSEQ multiplex PCR, lists solely in-frame clones and lacks some. This sample has about 400,000 clones, with about 88% found just once. The sequencing used peripheral blood, collected in a trial of Ad26.COV2.S vaccine versus placebo. Every receptor here comes from a person aged 18 to 65 who received the Ad26.COV2.S COVID-19 vaccine or a placebo.

The chain joins TRBV3-1 (or the pseudogene TRBV3-2) to TRBJ2-7, with 8 bases that match TRBD1. With V trimmed by 8 bases and J by 2 bases, 5 bases remained unmatched. Germline CDR1 is LGHDT and CDR2 is YNNKEL (reference sequence). This CDR3 has 13 residues. The CDR3 region is CASGRDRPYEQYF. In DNA, the CDR3 is TGTGCCAGCGGACGGGACAGGCCCTACGAGCAGTACTTC.

CDR3 nucleotides: TGTGCCAGTAAAGAGGGGACGAACACCGGGGAGCTGTTTTTT. The encoded protein is CASKEGTNTGELFF. The genes are TRBV19 and TRBJ2-2; perhaps D is TRBD1 or TRBD2 (5 bases each). The CDR3 has 14 residues. With 7 bases removed from V and 0 bases from J, the gap between germline ends came to 9 bases. In germline, CDR1 is LNHDA, CDR2 SQIVND (reference sequence). The whole variable domain, filled in from reference TRBV19 and TRBJ2-2, reads DGGITQSPKYLFRKEGQNVTLSCEQNLNHDAMYWYRQDPGQGLRLIYYSQIVNDFQKGDIAEGYSVSREKKESFPLTVTSAQKNPTAFYLCASKEGTNTGELFFGEGSRLTVL.

This sequence joins TRBV5-4 and TRBJ2-5; D gene ambiguous. This CDR3 contains 13 residues. The germline V and J ends were trimmed by 2 bases and 1 base, with 6 bases remaining between them. Germline CDR1 and CDR2: SGHNT and YYREEE (reference sequence). The CDR3 region is CASSFQLQETQYF. As DNA, the CDR3 is TGTGCCAGCAGCTTCCAGCTCCAAGAGACCCAGTACTTC.

This clone was observed a handful of times. The gene calls are TRBV19 and TRBJ2-7, with 7 bases identical to TRBD1. Trimming took 4 bases from V and 5 from J; bases not matched to a gene: 2. CDR1 and CDR2 from the germline V gene are LNHDA and SQIVND (reference sequence). This CDR3 has 12 amino acids. The DNA for the CDR3 is TGTGCCAGTAGTACGACAGGGCACGAGCAGTACTTC. It codes for CASSTTGHEQYF.

This chain uses TRBV2 with TRBJ1-3; 7 nucleotides align to TRBD1. The CDR3 covers 16 residues. The V and J ends lost 7 bases and 1 base, in that order; junction bases with no gene match: 10. The germline CDR1 and CDR2 sequences are SNHLY and FYNNEI. Written as DNA, the CDR3 is TGTGCCAGCATGAGGGGGCCTAAAATTTCTGGAAACACCATATATTTT. Its translation: CASMRGPKISGNTIYF.

This sequence joins TRBV5-6 and TRBJ1-2; no clear D. V was trimmed by 0 bases and J by 8 bases, leaving 14 bases between them. Germline assignment: CDR1 SGHDT and CDR2 YYEEEE. CDR3 length equals 14 residues. CDR3 nucleotides: TGTGCCAGCAGCTTGGGTGCGGGAACGGAAGGCTACACCTTC. Translating gives CASSLGAGTEGYTF.

The gene calls are TRBV9 and TRBJ1-6; no reliable D call. Germline CDR1 reads SGDLS; CDR2 reads YYNGEE. Trimming stripped 6 bases from V and 9 bases from J, with 10 bases between. There are 12 residues in the CDR3. The CDR3 DNA reads as TGTGCCAGCACCACCGGCCTTTCACCCCTCCACTTT. It encodes CASTTGLSPLHF.

The CDR3 bases are TGTGCCAGCCTACCTTCGGGACGACACACTGAAGCTTTCTTT. Translated: CASLPSGRHTEAFF. J is TRBJ1-1 and V is TRBV6-5, with D maybe TRBD1 (5 bases). From germline, CDR1 is MNHEY and CDR2 SVGAGI. Trimming removed 8 bases from V and 3 bases from J, with 16 bases in between. The CDR3 has 14 amino acids.

This clone occurred once. This chain links TRBV19 with TRBJ2-7; the D is unclear. Per germline, CDR1 LNHDA and CDR2 SQIVND (reference sequence). The CDR3 has 12 residues. V gave up 4 bases and J gave up 2 bases, with 6 bases separating them. CDR3: CASSKDPYEQYF. CDR3 DNA sequence: TGTGCCAGTAGTAAAGATCCCTACGAGCAGTACTTC. The full variable domain, rest sourced from reference TRBV19 and TRBJ2-7, is DGGITQSPKYLFRKEGQNVTLSCEQNLNHDAMYWYRQDPGQGLRLIYYSQIVNDFQKGDIAEGYSVSREKKESFPLTVTSAQKNPTAFYLCASSKDPYEQYFGPGTRLTVT.

This chain connects TRBV19 to TRBJ2-3, with TRBD1 identical over 7 bases. Per germline, CDR1 LNHDA and CDR2 SQIVND (reference sequence). The CDR3 sequence is 14 residues long. V dropped 3 bases and J dropped 4; count of bases not matched to a gene: 4. The CDR3, as DNA: TGTGCCAGTAGTATCAGGACAGGTTCAGATACGCAGTATTTT. Its translation: CASSIRTGSDTQYF.

This chain uses TRBV6-6 with TRBJ1-5, with 8 positions matching TRBD1. V was clipped by 5 bases and J by 2 bases; unmatched bases: 8. The CDR3 loop spans 16 amino acids. In germline, CDR1 is MNHNY, CDR2 SVGAGI (reference sequence). The CDR3 DNA reads TGTGCCAGCAGTGGGGACAGGTCTTACGGCAATCAGCCCCAGCATTTT. As protein: CASSGDRSYGNQPQHF.

The chain uses TRBV5-5 and TRBJ2-1; 9 positions match TRBD2. This CDR3 is 17 amino acids long. From germline, CDR1 is SGHKS and CDR2 YYEKEE (reference sequence). Unmatched junction bases numbered 6, after V lost 0 bases and J lost 2 bases. The CDR3 DNA reads TGTGCCAGCAGCTTGGAAGGTAGCGGGGGTCCCTACAATGAGCAGTTCTTC. Its protein product is CASSLEGSGGPYNEQFF.

This sequence joins TRBV10-3 and TRBJ2-3, with 8 bases lining up with TRBD2. V lost 3 bases and J lost 3; bases outside the gene matches: 11. Germline V gene lookup returns CDR1 ENHRY and CDR2 SYGVKD. This CDR3 has 17 amino acids. The chain's CDR3 is CAISEDTSRGGTDTQYF. The CDR3 DNA is TGTGCCATCAGTGAAGACACTAGCCGGGGGGGTACAGATACGCAGTATTTT.

The chain links TRBV15 to TRBJ1-2; D call uncertain. The CDR3 is made up of 15 amino acids. Germline V CDR1 and CDR2: LNHNV, YYDKDF (reference sequence). The V end lost 1 base, the J end lost 4 bases, and 13 bases lay between the germline ends. CDR3 sequence reads: CATSRAPQALYGYTF. The CDR3 bases are TGTGCCACCAGCAGAGCTCCCCAGGCTCTCTATGGCTACACCTTC.

The table lists this clone with many counts. The chain links TRBV11-1 to TRBJ2-7; no firm D call. This CDR3 is 11 amino acids long. Between the trimmed V and J ends, which lost 6 bases and 2 bases, there was a span of 5 bases. Germline V gene lookup returns CDR1 SGHAT and CDR2 FQDESV (reference sequence). CDR3 sequence: CASRGTYEQYF. The CDR3 nucleotides are TGTGCCAGCAGAGGAACCTACGAGCAGTACTTC. The variable domain in full, with the rest retrieved from reference TRBV11-1 and TRBJ2-7, is EAEVAQSPRYKITEKSQAVAFWCDPISGHATLYWYRQILGQGPELLVQFQDESVVDDSQLPKDRFSAERLKGVDSTLKIQPAELGDSAMYLCASRGTYEQYFGPGTRLTVT.